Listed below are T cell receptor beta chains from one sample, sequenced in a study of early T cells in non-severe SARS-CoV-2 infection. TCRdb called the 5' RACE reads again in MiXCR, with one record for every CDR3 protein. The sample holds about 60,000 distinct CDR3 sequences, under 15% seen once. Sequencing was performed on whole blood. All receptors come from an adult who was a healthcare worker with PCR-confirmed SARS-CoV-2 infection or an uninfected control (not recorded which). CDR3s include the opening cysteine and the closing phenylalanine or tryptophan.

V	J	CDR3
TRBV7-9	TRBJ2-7	CASSPEVGNEQYF
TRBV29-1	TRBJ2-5	CSVSAVESGETQYF
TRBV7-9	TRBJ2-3	CASSHKWGVTDTQYF
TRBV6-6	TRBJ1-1	CASRLFGGTNTEAFF
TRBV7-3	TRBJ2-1	CASSPSGPYNEQFF
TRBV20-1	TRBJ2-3	CSARFSGSTDTQYF
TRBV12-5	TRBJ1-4	CATIYARTPSNEKLFF
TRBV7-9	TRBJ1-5	CASSLLGDQPQHF
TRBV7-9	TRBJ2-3	CASSLARAGDLPDTQYF
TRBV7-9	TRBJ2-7	CASSPQSYEQYF
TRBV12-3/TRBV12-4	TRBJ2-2	CASTIHGTGELFF
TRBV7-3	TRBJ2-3	CASSTHSGSTDTQYF
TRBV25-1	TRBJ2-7	CASSESISREQYF
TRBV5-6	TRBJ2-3	CASTPGPGAYTQYF
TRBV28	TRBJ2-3	CASRPKPTPRTDTQYF
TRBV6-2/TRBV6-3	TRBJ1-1	CASSGGVGTEAFF
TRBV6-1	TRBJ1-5	CASSKQGEYNQPQHF